This T cell receptor beta chain was sequenced during a study of blood T cells in healthy people across ages. Total RNA was isolated from each sample in quantities of at least 5 micrograms. The V gene lost 3 bases and the J gene lost 2 bases, with 11 bases spanning the gap. CDR3 length: 15 amino acids. A second roughly 7 to 12 cycle PCR used barcoded and J-beta primers. TCRdb itself ran the 5' RACE reads through MiXCR, one entry per CDR3 protein. The table records 1.4 million or so distinct CDR3 sequences, under 55% of them present only once. The chain links TRBV12-3 or TRBV12-4 to TRBJ1-5; weak D call: TRBD1 (5 bases). Sequenced sample: blood. The source of this sequence is a woman in her late teens or twenties in good health. CDR3 in DNA: TGTGCCAGCAGTTTGGGGACGCATGGCAATCAGCCCCAGCATTTT. It encodes CASSLGTHGNQPQHF.